This entry describes one T cell receptor (beta chain). This sample was taken from a study of shared clonotypes between healthy human individuals. The CDR3 length is 12 residues. CDR1 and CDR2 from the germline V gene are ENHRY and SYGVKD. Trimming cost V 3 bases and J 4 bases, with 6 bases left between them. Sorted-subset replicate PCR reactions were performed with 150 to 200 ng DNA, corresponding to tens of thousands of T cell genomes. Profiling relied on immunoSEQ multiplex PCR, and the TCRdb table lists in-frame clones only, not all of them. The data show 2 million to 2.5 million clones, 92% seen once.

Sequenced: naive CD4+ T cells from PBMCs. Subset described: CD45RA+ positively selected. The clonotype originates from a man younger than 35 in good health. Some clones in this sample may be carry-over from other donors' samples. The V and J genes are TRBV10-3 and TRBJ1-2; D is undetermined. The CDR3 loop reads CAISEVVYGYTF. As DNA, the CDR3 is TGTGCCATCAGTGAAGTGGTCTATGGCTACACCTTC.